This entry describes one T cell receptor (beta chain). The data stem from a study of blood T cell repertoires in COVID-19. About the research overall: Sources were T cells, B-cell-depleted T cells, or PBMCs; the material itself was cDNA or gDNA.

Assignment of participants to cohorts was predicated upon participant-reported clinical history. Trimming at V came to 4 bases and at J to 7 bases, leaving 18 bases not matched to a gene. The CDR3 extends over 18 amino acids. The germline V gene encodes CDR1 SNHLY and CDR2 FYNNEI. Some clones are missing from TCRdb's copy, which holds only in-frame ones; the method was immunoSEQ multiplex PCR. Counted here are tens of thousands of clones, more than 75% occurring once; the ten biggest clones make up around 10%. This TCR was sampled from a woman in her thirties or forties who had recovered from COVID-19. This sequence joins TRBV2 and TRBJ2-7; 11 bases match TRBD2. Sequences were obtained from PBMCs or T cells enriched from blood (not recorded which). The CDR3, as DNA: TGTGCCAGCAGTGCCCCTAGCGGGGGGCGTATCGGTACGGGTGAGCAGTACTTC. This gives the protein CASSAPSGGRIGTGEQYF.